This TCR beta chain was identified during a study of identical twins. Study observations and caveats: Modeled out-of-frame TCR alpha sharing in monozygotic twins fell below observed levels.

The V gene end was trimmed by 3 bases and the J gene end by 14 bases; junction bases not matched to a gene: 8. This CDR3 is built from 12 residues. Germline values: CDR1 SGDLS, CDR2 YYNGEE. TCRdb fed the 5' RACE reads into MiXCR, producing one record per CDR3 protein. The sample gives some 250,000 distinct CDR3 sequences, 6.5% to 8% of which show up once; roughly 15% is in the top ten. This clonotype was seen repeatedly, ten times or more. The antigen remains unidentified. The sample was also reused in another study, on T cells expressing NK-cell markers. That report adds: All TCR beta repertoires analysed originated from sorted CD3+CD56+NKG2C+, CD3+CD56+NKG2C- and CD3+CD56-NKG2C+ T cells. Out of eight donors sequenced, seven tested HCMV-seropositive and the remaining one seronegative. The CD3+CD56-NKG2C+ fraction of several donors was likewise dominated by these clonotypes.

The sequence came from a woman between 18 and 30 years old in good health. The sample comprised CD8+ T cells sorted from blood. V usage is TRBV9 and J usage is TRBJ2-1; 7 bases agree with TRBD2. In nucleotides, the CDR3 is TGTGCCAGCAGCGGAAATGGGGGGGTTGAGTTCTTC. It is translated as CASSGNGGVEFF. The variable domain in full, with the rest retrieved from reference TRBV9 and TRBJ2-1, is DSGVTQTPKHLITATGQRVTLRCSPRSGDLSVYWYQQSLDQGLQFLIQYYNGEERAKGNILERFSAQQFPDLHSELNLSSLELGDSALYFCASSGNGGVEFFGPGTRLTVL.